This T cell receptor (beta chain) is drawn from a study of T cell responses to AZD1222 COVID-19 vaccine. Only in-frame clones appear in the TCRdb table, and some are missing; sequencing was by immunoSEQ multiplex PCR. This sample has 40,000 to 55,000 clones, with around 81% found just once. Study-wide points: It should be noted that donors were predominantly white British and more often female, and clonal diversity was possibly underestimated.

A note on this clone: Its antigen is not known.

CDR1 SGHVS and CDR2 FQNEAQ come from the germline V gene. This CDR3 spans 17 amino acids. Unmatched junction bases numbered 4, after V lost 3 bases and J lost 3 bases. The sequencing here drew on peripheral blood, taken on day 0 of AZD1222 vaccination. The receptor was isolated from an adult in good health. The V and J genes are TRBV7-8 and TRBJ2-1; 14 bases are a match to TRBD2. The CDR3 DNA sequence: TGTGCCAGCAGCTTCCCAGGACTAGCGGGGGGCTACAATGAGCAGTTCTTC. Its protein is CASSFPGLAGGYNEQFF. Filled out from reference TRBV7-8 and TRBJ2-1, the complete variable domain reads GAGVSQSPRYKVAKRGQDVALRCDPISGHVSLFWYQQALGQGPEFLTYFQNEAQLDKSGLPSDRFFAERPEGSVSTLKIQRTQQEDSAVYLCASSFPGLAGGYNEQFFGPGTRLTVL.